This record covers a single T cell receptor (beta chain). With 4 bases clipped from V and 5 bases from J, the junction kept 1 base outside the gene matches. The germline V gene encodes CDR1 KGHSH and CDR2 LQKENI. The CDR3 has 13 amino acids. The data originate from a study of blood T cell repertoires in COVID-19. Sequencing was performed with immunoSEQ multiplex PCR; in TCRdb, only in-frame clones are kept and a portion is missing. The sample records about 88,000 clones, about 70% being singletons. Material for sequencing was peripheral blood. J is TRBJ2-5 and V is TRBV18; 10 positions match TRBD2. This clonotype originated in an older woman in a cohort sampled during active or convalescent COVID-19. In DNA, the CDR3 is TGTGCCAGCTCACAGACTAGCGGGGAGACCCAGTACTTC. Residues: CASSQTSGETQYF.